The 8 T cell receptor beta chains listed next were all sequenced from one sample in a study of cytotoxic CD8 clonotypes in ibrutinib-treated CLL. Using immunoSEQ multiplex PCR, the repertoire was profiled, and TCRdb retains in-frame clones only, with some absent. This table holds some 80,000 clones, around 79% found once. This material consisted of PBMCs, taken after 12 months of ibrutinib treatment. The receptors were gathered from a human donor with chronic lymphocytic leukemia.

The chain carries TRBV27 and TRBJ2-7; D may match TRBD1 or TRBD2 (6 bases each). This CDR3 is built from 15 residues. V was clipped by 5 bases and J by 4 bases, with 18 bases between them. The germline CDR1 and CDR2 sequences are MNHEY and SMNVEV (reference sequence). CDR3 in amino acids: CASSVGGSRAYEQYF. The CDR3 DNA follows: TGTGCCAGCAGTGTCGGGGGCAGCCGAGCGTACGAGCAGTACTTC.

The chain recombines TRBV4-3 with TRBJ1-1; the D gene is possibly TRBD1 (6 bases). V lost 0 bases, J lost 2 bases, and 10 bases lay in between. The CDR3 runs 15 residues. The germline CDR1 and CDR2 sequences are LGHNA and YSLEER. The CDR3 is CASSQDGGLNTEAFF. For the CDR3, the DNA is TGCGCCAGCAGCCAAGATGGGGGGCTAAACACTGAAGCTTTCTTT.

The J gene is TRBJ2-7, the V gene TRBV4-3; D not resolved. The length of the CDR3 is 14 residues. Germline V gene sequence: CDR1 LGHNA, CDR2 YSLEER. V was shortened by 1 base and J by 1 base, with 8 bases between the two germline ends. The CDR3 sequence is CASSQGLPSYEQYF. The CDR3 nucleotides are TGCGCCAGCAGCCAAGGCCTGCCGTCCTACGAGCAGTACTTC.

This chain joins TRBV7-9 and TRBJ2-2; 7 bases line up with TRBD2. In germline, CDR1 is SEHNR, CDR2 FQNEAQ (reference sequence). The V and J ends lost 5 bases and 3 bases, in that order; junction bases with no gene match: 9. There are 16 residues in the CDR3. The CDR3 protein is CASSPRGAGYTGELFF. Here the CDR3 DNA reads TGTGCCAGCAGCCCCCGCGGAGCGGGATACACCGGGGAGCTGTTTTTT.

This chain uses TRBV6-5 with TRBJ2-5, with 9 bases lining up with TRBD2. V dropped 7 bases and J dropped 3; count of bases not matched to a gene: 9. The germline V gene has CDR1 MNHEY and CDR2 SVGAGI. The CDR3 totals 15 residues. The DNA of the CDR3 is TGTGCCAGCACTCGTTCTAGCGGGGCGAAAGAGACCCAGTACTTC. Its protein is CASTRSSGAKETQYF.

This CDR3 reads CASSRDSFNTEAFF. The CDR3 DNA reads as TGCGCCAGCAGTCGGGACAGCTTTAACACTGAAGCTTTCTTT. The chain links TRBV5-1 to TRBJ1-1, with 7 bases matching TRBD1. This CDR3 is built from 14 residues. Per the germline V gene, CDR1 is SGHRS and CDR2 is YFSETQ. The J segment lost 2 bases and the V segment lost 5 bases, leaving 6 bases of the junction unmatched.

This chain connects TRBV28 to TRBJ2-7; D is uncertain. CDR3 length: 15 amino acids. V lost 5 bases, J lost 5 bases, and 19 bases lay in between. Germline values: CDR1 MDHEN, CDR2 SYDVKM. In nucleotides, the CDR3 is TGTGCCAGCAGTGTCCGACGGCTATCAGGCCACGAGCAGTACTTC. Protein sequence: CASSVRRLSGHEQYF.

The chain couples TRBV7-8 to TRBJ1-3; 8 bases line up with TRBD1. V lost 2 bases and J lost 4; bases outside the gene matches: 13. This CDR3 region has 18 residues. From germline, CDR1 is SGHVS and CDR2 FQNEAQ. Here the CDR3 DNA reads TGTGCCAGCAGCTTACTGGCAGGGGGCTCCCTGCTAGGAAACACCATATATTTT. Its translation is CASSLLAGGSLLGNTIYF.